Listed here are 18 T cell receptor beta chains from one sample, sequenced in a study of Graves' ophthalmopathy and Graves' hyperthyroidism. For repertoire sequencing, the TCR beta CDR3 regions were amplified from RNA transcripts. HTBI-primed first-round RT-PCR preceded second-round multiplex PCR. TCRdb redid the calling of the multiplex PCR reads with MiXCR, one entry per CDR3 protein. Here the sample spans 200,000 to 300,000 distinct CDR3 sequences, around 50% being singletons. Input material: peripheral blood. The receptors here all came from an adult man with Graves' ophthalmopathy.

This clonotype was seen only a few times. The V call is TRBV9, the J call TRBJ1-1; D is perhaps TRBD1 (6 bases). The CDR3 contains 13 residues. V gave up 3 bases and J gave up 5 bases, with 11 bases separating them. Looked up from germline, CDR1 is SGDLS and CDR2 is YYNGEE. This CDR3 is CASSAGGETEAFF. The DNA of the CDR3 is TGTGCCAGCAGCGCCGGGGGCGAGACTGAAGCTTTCTTT. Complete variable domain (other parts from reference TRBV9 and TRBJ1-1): DSGVTQTPKHLITATGQRVTLRCSPRSGDLSVYWYQQSLDQGLQFLIQYYNGEERAKGNILERFSAQQFPDLHSELNLSSLELGDSALYFCASSAGGETEAFFGQGTRLTVV.

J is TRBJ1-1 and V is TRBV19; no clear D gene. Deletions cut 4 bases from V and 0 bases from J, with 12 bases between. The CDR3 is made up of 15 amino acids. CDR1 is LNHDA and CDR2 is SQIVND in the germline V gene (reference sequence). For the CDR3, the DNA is TGTGCCAGTAGTAGCGGACGGATTATGAACACTGAAGCTTTCTTT. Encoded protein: CASSSGRIMNTEAFF.

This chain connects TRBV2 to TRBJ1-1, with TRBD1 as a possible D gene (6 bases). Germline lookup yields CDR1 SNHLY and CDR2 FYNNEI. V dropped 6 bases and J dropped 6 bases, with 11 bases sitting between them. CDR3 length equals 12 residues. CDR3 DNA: TGTGCCAGCAGACCACAGGGTCCTGAAGCTTTCTTT. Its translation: CASRPQGPEAFF.

Here the CDR3 reads CASSGGGVGANVLTF. As DNA, the CDR3 is TGTGCCAGCAGTGGTGGAGGGGTTGGGGCCAACGTCCTGACTTTC. This chain connects TRBV2 to TRBJ2-6; maybe TRBD2 (6 bases). Germline CDR1 and CDR2: SNHLY and FYNNEI. V shed 4 bases and J shed 3 bases, with 10 bases lying between them. This CDR3 is 15 amino acids long.

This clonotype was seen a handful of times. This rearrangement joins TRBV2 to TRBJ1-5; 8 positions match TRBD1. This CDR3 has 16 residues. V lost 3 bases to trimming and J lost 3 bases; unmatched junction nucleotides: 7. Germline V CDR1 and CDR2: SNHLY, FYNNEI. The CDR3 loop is CASSDLGQADNQPQHF. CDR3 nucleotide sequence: TGTGCCAGCAGTGACTTGGGACAGGCGGACAATCAGCCCCAGCATTTT.

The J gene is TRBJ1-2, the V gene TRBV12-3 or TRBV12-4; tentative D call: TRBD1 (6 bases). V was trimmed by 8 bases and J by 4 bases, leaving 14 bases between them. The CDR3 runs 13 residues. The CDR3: CASGTGFTYGYTF. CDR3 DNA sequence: TGTGCCAGCGGAACAGGGTTTACCTATGGCTACACCTTC.

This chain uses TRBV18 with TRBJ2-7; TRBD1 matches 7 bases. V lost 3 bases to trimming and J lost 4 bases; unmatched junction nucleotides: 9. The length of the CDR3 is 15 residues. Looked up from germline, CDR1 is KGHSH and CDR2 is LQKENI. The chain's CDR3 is CASSPVRDSFYEQYF. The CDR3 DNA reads TGTGCCAGCTCACCGGTCCGGGACAGCTTTTACGAGCAGTACTTC. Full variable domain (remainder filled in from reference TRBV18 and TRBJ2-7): NAGVMQNPRHLVRRRGQEARLRCSPMKGHSHVYWYRQLPEEGLKFMVYLQKENIIDESGMPKERFSAEFPKEGPSILRIQQVVRGDSAAYFCASSPVRDSFYEQYFGPGTRLTVT.

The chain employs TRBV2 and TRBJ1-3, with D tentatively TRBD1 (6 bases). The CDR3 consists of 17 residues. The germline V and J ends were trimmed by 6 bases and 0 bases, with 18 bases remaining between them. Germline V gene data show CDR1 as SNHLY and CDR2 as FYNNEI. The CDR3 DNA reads TGTGCCAGCAGCGTAGCTCCGGGACAAACCTCTGGAAACACCATATATTTT. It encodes CASSVAPGQTSGNTIYF.

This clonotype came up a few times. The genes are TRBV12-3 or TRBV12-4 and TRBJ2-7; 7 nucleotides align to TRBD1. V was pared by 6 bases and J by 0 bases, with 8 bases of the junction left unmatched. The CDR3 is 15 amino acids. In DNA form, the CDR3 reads TGTGCCAGCAGCCGGGGACAGAGTTTCTCCTACGAGCAGTACTTC. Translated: CASSRGQSFSYEQYF.

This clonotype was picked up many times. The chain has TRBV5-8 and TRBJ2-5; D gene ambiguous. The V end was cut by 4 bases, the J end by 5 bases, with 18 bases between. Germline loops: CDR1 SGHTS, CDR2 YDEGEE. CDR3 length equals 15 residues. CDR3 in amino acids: CASSTSTRVVETQYF. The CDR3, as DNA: TGTGCCAGCAGCACCTCGACTCGTGTCGTTGAGACCCAGTACTTC.

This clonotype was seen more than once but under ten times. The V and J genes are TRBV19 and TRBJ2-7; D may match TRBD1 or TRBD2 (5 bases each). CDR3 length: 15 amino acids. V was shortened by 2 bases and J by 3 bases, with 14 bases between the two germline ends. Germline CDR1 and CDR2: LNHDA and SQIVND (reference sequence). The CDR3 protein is CASSIRARGVYEQYF. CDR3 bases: TGTGCCAGTAGTATAAGGGCTAGGGGAGTCTACGAGCAGTACTTC.

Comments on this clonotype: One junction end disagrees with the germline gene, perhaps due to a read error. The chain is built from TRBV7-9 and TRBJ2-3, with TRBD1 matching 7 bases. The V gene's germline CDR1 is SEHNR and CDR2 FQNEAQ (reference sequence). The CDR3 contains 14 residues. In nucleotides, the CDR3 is TGCGCCAGCAGCCTGACAGGGCCCACAGATACGCAGTATTTT. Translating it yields CASSLTGPTDTQYF. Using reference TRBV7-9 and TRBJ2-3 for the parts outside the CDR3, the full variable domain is DTGVSQNPRHKITKRGQNVTFRCDPISEHNRLYWYRQTLGQGPEFLTYFQNEAQLEKSRLLSDRFSAERPKGSFSTLEIQRTEQGDSAMYLCASSLTGPTDTQYFGPGTRLTVL.

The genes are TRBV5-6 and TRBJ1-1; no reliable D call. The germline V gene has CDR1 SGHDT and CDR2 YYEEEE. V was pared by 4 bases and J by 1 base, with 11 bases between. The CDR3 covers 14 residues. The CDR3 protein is CASSDSEWNTEAFF. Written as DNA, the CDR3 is TGTGCCAGCAGCGACTCTGAGTGGAACACTGAAGCTTTCTTT.

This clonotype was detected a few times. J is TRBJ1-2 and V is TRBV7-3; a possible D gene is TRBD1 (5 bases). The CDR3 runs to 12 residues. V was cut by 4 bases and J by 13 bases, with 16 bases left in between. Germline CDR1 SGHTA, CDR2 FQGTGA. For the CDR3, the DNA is TGTGCCAGCAGCTCCACCGGCGGGGGTGGCACCTTC. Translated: CASSSTGGGGTF.

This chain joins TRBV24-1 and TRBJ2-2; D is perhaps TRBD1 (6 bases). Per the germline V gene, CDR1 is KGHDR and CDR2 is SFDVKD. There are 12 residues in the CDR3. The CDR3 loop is CTIQGNTGELFF. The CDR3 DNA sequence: TGTACCATACAGGGGAACACCGGGGAGCTGTTTTTT.

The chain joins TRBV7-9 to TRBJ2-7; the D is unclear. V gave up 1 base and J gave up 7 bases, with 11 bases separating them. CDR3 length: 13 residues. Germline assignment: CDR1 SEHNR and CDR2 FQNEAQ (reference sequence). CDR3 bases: TGTGCCAGCAGCTTAGGGACCTTCAATGAGCAGTACTTC. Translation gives CASSLGTFNEQYF.

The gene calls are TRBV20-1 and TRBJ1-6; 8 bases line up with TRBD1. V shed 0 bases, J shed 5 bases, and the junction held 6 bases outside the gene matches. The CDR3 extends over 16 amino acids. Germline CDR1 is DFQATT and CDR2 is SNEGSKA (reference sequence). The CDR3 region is CSARDYDRGDNSPLHF. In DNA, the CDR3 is TGCAGTGCTAGAGACTACGACAGGGGCGATAATTCACCCCTCCACTTT.

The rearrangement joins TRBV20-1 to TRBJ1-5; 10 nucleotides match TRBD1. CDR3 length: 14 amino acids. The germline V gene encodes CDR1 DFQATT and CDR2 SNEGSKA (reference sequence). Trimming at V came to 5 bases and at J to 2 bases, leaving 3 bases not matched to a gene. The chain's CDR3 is CSAPGTGGNQPQHF. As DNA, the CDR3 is TGCAGTGCTCCCGGGACAGGGGGCAATCAGCCCCAGCATTTT.